The source of this T cell receptor (beta chain) is a study of CD8+ T cells in alopecia areata. With 6 bases removed from V and 8 bases from J, the gap between germline ends came to 16 bases. The CDR3 loop spans 12 amino acids. The germline gives CDR1 SQVTM, CDR2 ANQGSEA. Specified treatment: oral pan-JAK inhibitor, 5-10 mg twice daily. Sequencing relied on a cDNA template that was reverse transcribed from extracted RNA. Assay used: immunoSEQ multiplex PCR; TCRdb lists only in-frame clones, some missing. The data show roughly 190,000 clones, around 56% seen once. Sequenced material: CD4+ T cells sorted from blood, taken at week 4, from a patient treated with tofacitinib. The TCR sequence derives from a human donor with alopecia areata. The V and J genes are TRBV29-1 and TRBJ1-2, with D maybe TRBD1 (5 bases). DNA for the CDR3: TGCAGCGTCCGATTGGGGCAGGGCGGCTACACCTTC. Translating gives CSVRLGQGGYTF.